The next 26 T cell receptor beta chains were all read from a single sample in a study of blood T cell repertoires in COVID-19. Sequenced by immunoSEQ multiplex PCR; TCRdb stores in-frame clones only, minus some. The sample comprises some 150,000 clones, 88% of which are singletons, and less than 2% rests with the top ten. Sequenced material: peripheral blood. Receptors originate from a woman aged 60-70 years with acute or convalescent COVID-19.

J is TRBJ1-2 and V is TRBV2; 7 nucleotides line up with TRBD1. The CDR3 consists of 13 residues. Losses at the gene ends were 6 bases for V and 4 bases for J; bases not matched to a gene: 5. Germline values: CDR1 SNHLY, CDR2 FYNNEI. The CDR3 reads CASSLGTAYGYTF. In nucleotides, the CDR3 is TGTGCCAGCAGCCTCGGGACAGCCTATGGCTACACCTTC.

This clone was seen only a few times. This sequence joins TRBV11-2 and TRBJ2-2; the match to TRBD1 covers 11 bases. Trimming at V came to 7 bases and at J to 5 bases, leaving 6 bases not matched to a gene. CDR1 and CDR2 from the germline V gene are SGHAT and FQNNGV. This CDR3 is 15 amino acids long. CDR3 protein: CASTLWDRGTGELFF. The DNA for the CDR3 is TGTGCCAGCACCCTGTGGGACAGGGGGACCGGGGAGCTGTTTTTT.

The chain uses TRBV6-5 and TRBJ1-2; TRBD1 matches at 8 bases. The CDR3 spans 14 residues. The V gene end was trimmed by 0 bases and the J gene end by 8 bases; junction bases not matched to a gene: 5. Germline-derived CDR1 and CDR2 are MNHEY and SVGAGI. As DNA, the CDR3 is TGTGCCAGCAGTTACTCTGACAGGGGTCTAGGCTACACCTTC. Translating it yields CASSYSDRGLGYTF.

The chain is built from TRBV30 and TRBJ2-7; the match to TRBD1 covers 7 bases. The CDR3 totals 14 residues. Germline V lookup: CDR1 GTSNPN, CDR2 SVGIG (reference sequence). Trimming took 1 base from V and 5 from J; bases not matched to a gene: 8. CDR3 sequence reads: CAWSGQKGGNEQYF. In DNA, the CDR3 is TGTGCCTGGAGTGGACAGAAAGGGGGCAACGAGCAGTACTTC.

This clone has a handful of counts. The chain couples TRBV7-9 to TRBJ1-1; 8 bases line up with TRBD1. The CDR3 consists of 14 residues. Germline trimming cut 6 bases from V and 5 bases from J; bases unmatched to any gene: 8. In germline, CDR1 is SEHNR, CDR2 FQNEAQ (reference sequence). The CDR3 DNA is TGTGCCAGCAGTGCTCAGGGGGCAGCGACTGAAGCTTTCTTT. It specifies CASSAQGAATEAFF.

The chain links TRBV5-1 to TRBJ1-1; no clear D. V lost 0 bases, J lost 1 base, and 4 bases lay in between. CDR3 length equals 13 residues. Per germline, CDR1 SGHRS and CDR2 YFSETQ. The CDR3, as DNA: TGCGCCAGCAGCTTGGCGGGGAACACTGAAGCTTTCTTT. Protein product: CASSLAGNTEAFF.

This clone was recorded once. The rearrangement links TRBV5-4 to TRBJ2-3; TRBD2 matches 9 bases. V trimming: 0 bases; J trimming: 4 bases; junction bases outside the gene matches: 6. Germline CDR1 and CDR2: SGHNT and YYREEE (reference sequence). The length of the CDR3 is 16 residues. The chain's CDR3 is CASSLGAGGPPDTQYF. DNA of the CDR3: TGTGCCAGCAGCTTGGGGGCGGGGGGGCCCCCAGATACGCAGTATTTT. Full variable domain (remainder filled in from reference TRBV5-4 and TRBJ2-3): ETGVTQSPTHLIKTRGQQVTLRCSSQSGHNTVSWYQQALGQGPQFIFQYYREEENGRGNFPPRFSGLQFPNYSSELNVNALELDDSALYLCASSLGAGGPPDTQYFGPGTRLTVL.

CDR3 amino acids: CSVDDPSGDTQYF. The CDR3 DNA reads as TGCAGCGTTGACGACCCATCGGGGGATACGCAGTATTTT. This rearrangement joins TRBV29-1 to TRBJ2-3; possible D gene TRBD2, 5 bases. V gave up 3 bases and J gave up 6 bases, with 13 bases separating them. The CDR3 has 13 amino acids. Germline loops: CDR1 SQVTM, CDR2 ANQGSEA.

The chain is built from TRBV19 and TRBJ1-1; 9 bases fit TRBD1. There are 12 residues in the CDR3. Germline V gene lookup returns CDR1 LNHDA and CDR2 SQIVND (reference sequence). Trimming removed 5 bases from V and 10 bases from J; junction bases left unmatched: 5. CDR3 in DNA: TGTGCCAGTAGTGCACAGGGGGCAGGAGCTTTCTTT. This codes for CASSAQGAGAFF.

This chain connects TRBV6-5 to TRBJ1-6, with D perhaps matching TRBD1 (5 bases). Deletions cut 6 bases from V and 7 bases from J, with 13 bases between. The CDR3 has 14 amino acids. Germline CDR1 MNHEY, CDR2 SVGAGI. CDR3 sequence: CASRGVQGNSPLHF. For the CDR3, the DNA is TGTGCCAGCAGAGGAGTGCAGGGCAATTCACCCCTCCACTTT.

The gene calls are TRBV5-1 and TRBJ1-1; 10 positions agree with TRBD1. V shed 0 bases, J shed 1 base, and the junction held 9 bases outside the gene matches. This CDR3 contains 18 residues. Germline V gene sequence: CDR1 SGHRS, CDR2 YFSETQ. The CDR3 DNA is TGCGCCAGCAGCTTGGCCAGAACACGACAGGGGGCGAACACTGAAGCTTTCTTT. This encodes CASSLARTRQGANTEAFF.

The chain is built from TRBV13 and TRBJ2-3, with D unclear. The CDR3 runs 14 residues. Trimming took 1 base from V and 0 from J, leaving 5 bases between them. Germline V gene data show CDR1 as PRHDT and CDR2 as FYEKMQ (reference sequence). The CDR3 sequence: CASSLESSTDTQYF. The CDR3 DNA follows: TGTGCCAGCAGCTTAGAATCTAGCACAGATACGCAGTATTTT.

The chain couples TRBV4-2 to TRBJ2-6; 11 bases line up with TRBD1. The CDR3 loop spans 18 amino acids. CDR1 is LGHNA, CDR2 YNFKEQ, per germline. V trimming: 6 bases; J trimming: 2 bases; junction bases outside the gene matches: 9. CDR3 in amino acids: CASSLTGTGGAGANVLTF. The CDR3 DNA sequence: TGTGCCAGCAGTCTGACCGGGACAGGGGGAGCTGGGGCCAACGTCCTGACTTTC.

This chain connects TRBV18 to TRBJ2-7; tentatively, D is TRBD1 (6 bases). Germline-derived CDR1 and CDR2 are KGHSH and LQKENI. The CDR3 is 13 residues long. Trimming took 3 bases from V and 5 from J, leaving 11 bases between them. The CDR3 DNA is TGTGCCAGCTCACCCCAGGGGTTCGACGAGCAGTACTTC. This codes for CASSPQGFDEQYF.

The chain recombines TRBV5-6 with TRBJ2-2; 8 positions agree with TRBD1. This CDR3 has 14 amino acids. CDR1 SGHDT and CDR2 YYEEEE come from the germline V gene. J was trimmed by 6 bases and V by 4 bases; bases with no gene match: 5. CDR3 sequence: CASSLEQGAGELFF. The CDR3 region has the DNA TGTGCCAGCAGCCTCGAACAGGGGGCCGGGGAGCTGTTTTTT.

The chain employs TRBV19 and TRBJ1-1; D remains ambiguous. CDR1 is LNHDA, CDR2 SQIVND, per germline (reference sequence). Trimming took 3 bases from V and 3 from J, leaving 5 bases between them. The length of the CDR3 is 12 residues. CDR3 in amino acids: CASSIRYTEAFF. In nucleotides, the CDR3 is TGTGCCAGTAGTATTCGGTACACTGAAGCTTTCTTT.

The chain couples TRBV7-9 to TRBJ1-6; 9 bases map to TRBD1. V was pared by 5 bases and J by 6 bases, with 8 bases of the junction left unmatched. The germline V gene encodes CDR1 SEHNR and CDR2 FQNEAQ (reference sequence). CDR3 length: 16 amino acids. The CDR3 DNA reads as TGTGCCAGCAGCCTTGACCCGGGACAGGGTAATTCACCCCTCCACTTT. Amino acid sequence: CASSLDPGQGNSPLHF.

The count of this clone is one. The gene calls are TRBV5-4 and TRBJ2-1, with a possible D match to TRBD2 (7 bases). The CDR3 runs to 15 residues. Per germline, CDR1 SGHNT and CDR2 YYREEE (reference sequence). Trimming pared 0 bases from V and 10 bases from J, leaving 17 bases between. CDR3 nucleotide sequence: TGTGCCAGCAGCTTGGAAGGGGGGGCGCGAGGGGAGCAGTTCTTC. This codes for CASSLEGGARGEQFF.

The genes are TRBV5-4 and TRBJ1-2; 7 bases align to TRBD1. The CDR3 runs to 14 residues. Germline lookup yields CDR1 SGHNT and CDR2 YYREEE (reference sequence). Trimming took 4 bases from V and 5 from J; bases not matched to a gene: 8. The CDR3: CASSRGTEPYGYTF. The DNA of the CDR3 is TGTGCCAGCAGCCGGGGGACAGAACCTTATGGCTACACCTTC.

The J gene is TRBJ2-7, the V gene TRBV4-3, with D maybe TRBD2 (6 bases). This CDR3 contains 19 residues. The germline V gene has CDR1 LGHNA and CDR2 YSLEER. Between the trimmed V and J ends, which lost 0 bases and 0 bases, there was a span of 21 bases. DNA of the CDR3: TGCGCCAGCAGCCAAGATACTCCCCTCGGGAGCCGGAGCTCCTACGAGCAGTACTTC. Its protein product is CASSQDTPLGSRSSYEQYF.

This rearrangement joins TRBV14 to TRBJ1-2, with D possibly TRBD1 on 6 matching bases. The V gene lost 1 base and the J gene lost 8 bases, with 14 bases spanning the gap. CDR1 and CDR2 from the germline V gene are SGHDN and FVKESK. This CDR3 region has 14 residues. CDR3 sequence reads: CASSQVGASRGYTF. The CDR3 DNA reads TGTGCCAGCAGCCAAGTGGGGGCCAGCCGGGGCTACACCTTC.

The rearrangement joins TRBV5-4 to TRBJ1-2; TRBD1 aligns across 10 bases. Germline V gene lookup returns CDR1 SGHNT and CDR2 YYREEE (reference sequence). The trim removed 5 bases at V and 4 bases at J, leaving 5 bases unmatched. The CDR3 has 14 amino acids. CDR3 DNA: TGTGCCAGCAGGACCGGGACAGGGGTCTATGGCTACACCTTC. This codes for CASRTGTGVYGYTF.

This rearrangement joins TRBV12-1 to TRBJ2-5; TRBD1, the table's D call, was not compared with the DNA. TRBV12-1 counts as a pseudogene. CDR3 length: 16 amino acids. The CDR3 region is CASSPKPGISRGTQYF. CDR3 coding DNA: TGTGCCAGCAGCCCTAAGCCAGGGATTTCCCGTGGGACCCAGTACTTC.

V usage is TRBV27 and J usage is TRBJ2-7; maybe TRBD1 (6 bases). Germline CDR1 MNHEY, CDR2 SMNVEV (reference sequence). Trimming cost V 5 bases and J 2 bases, with 10 bases left between them. This CDR3 is built from 13 residues. The CDR3 loop is CASSRWGPYEQYF. In DNA form, the CDR3 reads TGTGCCAGCAGTCGATGGGGGCCCTACGAGCAGTACTTC.

The rearrangement uses TRBV15 and TRBJ2-6, with D possibly TRBD1 on 5 matching bases. Germline CDR1 is LNHNV and CDR2 is YYDKDF (reference sequence). Trimming took off 0 bases at V and 3 bases at J, with 15 bases between the two ends. The CDR3 has 18 amino acids. Written as DNA, the CDR3 is TGTGCCACCAGCAGAGAGTCAGGGCGATTCTATGGGGCCAACGTCCTGACTTTC. Residues: CATSRESGRFYGANVLTF.

The chain combines TRBV5-4 with TRBJ2-7; no reliable D call. The CDR3 runs 14 residues. The V end lost 0 bases, the J end lost 3 bases, and 10 bases lay between the germline ends. From germline, CDR1 is SGHNT and CDR2 YYREEE (reference sequence). The CDR3 DNA reads as TGTGCCAGCAGCTTGGATTTCAGGTACTACGAGCAGTACTTC. Translated: CASSLDFRYYEQYF.